This T cell receptor (beta chain) was obtained from a study of shared T cell receptors in the human thymus. The germline V gene encodes CDR1 MNHEY and CDR2 SMNVEV (reference sequence). V dropped 6 bases and J dropped 0; count of bases not matched to a gene: 13. The CDR3 spans 18 residues. Sequenced by immunoSEQ multiplex PCR; TCRdb stores in-frame clones only, minus some. The sample consists of roughly 550,000 clones, 78% of them appearing once. This sample was shared with a second study, whose subject was human thymus T cells.

Sequenced material: thymocytes. The chain combines TRBV27 with TRBJ2-1, with TRBD2 matching 8 bases. This clonotype originated in a boy under two years old with a congenital heart defect. CDR3 residues: CASRKGGAGRDSYNEQFF. The DNA for the CDR3 is TGTGCCAGCAGAAAAGGGGGGGCCGGGAGGGACTCCTACAATGAGCAGTTCTTC.